Following are 14 T cell receptor beta chains from one sample sequenced in a study of shared clonotypes between healthy human individuals. Data came from immunoSEQ multiplex PCR; TCRdb stores just in-frame clones and leaves some out. Of 450,000 to 600,000 clones listed, 79% are singletons. Sequencing was done on a sample of PBMCs. The receptors derive from a woman in her thirties or forties in good health. Some clones in this sample may be carry-over from other donors' samples.

This chain joins TRBV28 and TRBJ1-5; D is perhaps TRBD1 (5 bases). Germline V gene data show CDR1 as MDHEN and CDR2 as SYDVKM. Trimming removed 6 bases from V and 0 bases from J, with 15 bases in between. This CDR3 contains 16 residues. CDR3 amino acids: CASRWGSLNSNQPQHF. The CDR3 nucleotides are TGTGCCAGCAGATGGGGCAGTCTCAATAGCAATCAGCCCCAGCATTTT.

The chain recombines TRBV5-1 with TRBJ2-7; possible D gene TRBD1, 6 bases. Germline V gives CDR1 SGHRS, CDR2 YFSETQ. Between the trimmed V and J ends, which lost 0 bases and 0 bases, there was a span of 7 bases. The CDR3 length is 14 residues. The CDR3 region is CASSLGGGSYEQYF. CDR3 sequence (DNA): TGCGCCAGCAGCTTGGGAGGGGGCTCCTACGAGCAGTACTTC.

This chain connects TRBV2 to TRBJ2-5, with TRBD2 as a possible D gene (6 bases). CDR1 and CDR2 (germline): SNHLY, FYNNEI. CDR3 length: 16 amino acids. Trimming removed 7 bases from V and 2 bases from J, with 20 bases in between. The CDR3 reads CASTPTFGSGQETQYF. CDR3 DNA: TGTGCCAGCACCCCTACATTCGGGAGTGGGCAAGAGACCCAGTACTTC.

This clone was seen a handful of times. This sequence joins TRBV6-6 and TRBJ1-5; unclear D gene. Germline V gene lookup returns CDR1 MNHNY and CDR2 SVGAGI (reference sequence). The CDR3 spans 13 residues. With 2 bases removed from V and 3 bases from J, the gap between germline ends came to 5 bases. CDR3 nucleotides: TGTGCCAGCAGTTACAGGGACAATCAGCCCCAGCATTTT. The encoded protein is CASSYRDNQPQHF.

This chain joins TRBV27 and TRBJ2-3; possible D gene TRBD1, 8 bases. This CDR3 contains 13 residues. Germline CDR1 is MNHEY and CDR2 is SMNVEV (reference sequence). V lost 8 bases and J lost 4, with 13 bases in between. The CDR3 sequence is CASRQGRADTQYF. In DNA form, the CDR3 reads TGTGCCAGCCGACAGGGGAGGGCAGATACGCAGTATTTT.

The chain employs TRBV14 and TRBJ1-1; D is possibly TRBD1 (6 bases). The germline V gene encodes CDR1 SGHDN and CDR2 FVKESK. The CDR3 covers 13 residues. V lost 5 bases, J lost 5 bases, and 12 bases lay in between. The CDR3 sequence: CASSWGARTEAFF. The CDR3 DNA reads as TGTGCCAGCAGCTGGGGGGCGCGTACTGAAGCTTTCTTT.

The rearrangement links TRBV28 to TRBJ2-5; tentatively, D is TRBD2 (6 bases). V lost 6 bases to trimming and J lost 5 bases, with 13 bases between them. CDR3 length: 13 amino acids. The V gene's germline CDR1 is MDHEN and CDR2 SYDVKM. In DNA, the CDR3 is TGTGCCAGCAGATCGGGAGTTTTCGAGACCCAGTACTTC. Translating it yields CASRSGVFETQYF.

The gene calls are TRBV25-1 and TRBJ1-4, with D possibly being TRBD1 (6 bases). Germline lookup yields CDR1 MGHDK and CDR2 SYGVNS. This CDR3 has 15 amino acids. Trimming took 3 bases from V and 5 from J, leaving 13 bases between them. CDR3 coding DNA: TGTGCCAGCAGTGACCCGGGCAGGGGAAATGAAAAACTGTTTTTT. Translation gives CASSDPGRGNEKLFF.

The gene calls are TRBV28 and TRBJ2-1, with a possible D match to TRBD1 (7 bases). V lost 3 bases to trimming and J lost 4 bases, with 16 bases between them. The V gene's germline CDR1 is MDHEN and CDR2 SYDVKM. The CDR3 has 16 amino acids. The CDR3 loop reads CASSFLSRGDYNEQFF. The DNA for the CDR3 is TGTGCCAGCAGTTTTCTGAGCAGGGGGGATTACAATGAGCAGTTCTTC.

Only one count was recorded for this clone. The gene calls are TRBV6-6 and TRBJ2-5; TRBD2 agrees at 14 bases. The CDR3 sequence is 14 residues long. Looked up from germline, CDR1 is MNHNY and CDR2 is SVGAGI (reference sequence). The V segment lost 5 bases and the J segment 14 bases; nucleotides outside the gene matches: 10. CDR3: CASSPLGTSGRLYF. In DNA form, the CDR3 reads TGTGCCAGCAGTCCCCTCGGGACTAGCGGGAGATTATACTTC.

This clone was detected once. The chain carries TRBV7-9 and TRBJ1-4, with D unresolved. Between the trimmed V and J ends, which lost 5 bases and 10 bases, there was a span of 14 bases. The CDR3 consists of 13 residues. Germline V gene sequence: CDR1 SEHNR, CDR2 FQNEAQ (reference sequence). CDR3 in DNA: TGTGCCAGCAGCCCAAACTGGTCGGGAAAACTGTTTTTT. This encodes CASSPNWSGKLFF.

The chain links TRBV7-3 to TRBJ2-5; D may match TRBD1 or TRBD2 (6 bases each). This CDR3 comprises 16 residues. Trimming removed 5 bases from V and 2 bases from J, with 18 bases in between. Germline CDR1 reads SGHTA; CDR2 reads FQGTGA. CDR3 loop: CASSPYGGDIQETQYF. The CDR3, as DNA: TGTGCCAGCAGCCCCTACGGCGGGGACATTCAAGAGACCCAGTACTTC.

This chain links TRBV5-1 with TRBJ2-7; no clear D gene. The CDR3 is made up of 15 amino acids. Trimming shortened V by 3 bases and J by 1 base, and 14 bases separated the two germline ends. CDR1 SGHRS and CDR2 YFSETQ come from the germline V gene. CDR3 sequence (DNA): TGCGCCAGCAGCTCGAATCCGCTAGGATCCTACGAGCAGTACTTC. Encoded protein: CASSSNPLGSYEQYF.

The chain is built from TRBV7-9 and TRBJ1-1; perhaps TRBD1 as D (5 bases). The CDR3 consists of 13 residues. Germline CDR1 is SEHNR and CDR2 is FQNEAQ (reference sequence). The V end lost 5 bases, the J end lost 8 bases, and 15 bases lay between the germline ends. CDR3 in amino acids: CASSRVVRGEAFF. The CDR3, as DNA: TGTGCCAGCAGCCGAGTAGTTCGGGGGGAAGCTTTCTTT.